These 22 T cell receptor beta chains share one sample of origin, sequenced in a study of blood T cells in healthy people across ages. Through a sample-barcoded 5' primer and a J-beta primer mix, a second PCR was run for about 6 to 12 cycles. TCRdb processed the 5' RACE reads anew with MiXCR; each CDR3 protein has one entry. The sample lists fewer than 900,000 distinct CDR3 sequences, 43% occurring once. Sequencing used blood. These receptors were obtained from a woman aged 60 to 75 in good health.

This clonotype was counted only a few times. This rearrangement joins TRBV7-2 to TRBJ2-1, with 12 positions matching TRBD2. The CDR3 sequence is 15 residues long. Germline CDR1 is SGHTA and CDR2 is FQGNSA. V shed 3 bases and J 12 bases; nucleotides not matched to a gene: 9. The CDR3 region is CASSLDLAGGPRQFF. CDR3 DNA sequence: TGTGCCAGCAGCTTGGATCTAGCGGGAGGGCCGAGGCAGTTCTTC.

V gene TRBV7-9 combines with J gene TRBJ1-2, with D maybe TRBD1 (5 bases). Germline V gene sequence: CDR1 SEHNR, CDR2 FQNEAQ (reference sequence). The CDR3 loop spans 15 amino acids. The V gene lost 1 base and the J gene lost 7 bases, with 16 bases spanning the gap. The CDR3 DNA sequence: TGTGCCAGCAGCTTAGGGCAGGGTAGAAGCTCTGGCTACACCTTC. It codes for CASSLGQGRSSGYTF.

This chain links TRBV20-1 with TRBJ2-5; TRBD2 aligns across 10 bases. The end of the DNA aligns better with TRBJ2-7, so the J call may be wrong. The CDR3 totals 15 residues. CDR1 and CDR2 (germline): DFQATT, SNEGSKA (reference sequence). The CDR3 region has the DNA TGCAGTGCCAGCGGGGTAGCGGGGGGAATCAACGAGCAGTACTTC. Translation gives CSASGVAGGINEQYF.

A few counts support this clonotype. This chain connects TRBV6-2 or TRBV6-3 to TRBJ1-2; no clear D gene. This CDR3 is 14 amino acids long. The germline V gene encodes CDR1 MNHEY and CDR2 SVGEGT. The germline V and J ends were trimmed by 7 bases and 7 bases, with 19 bases remaining between them. The CDR3 DNA is TGTGCCAGCACCCAAGGCGGACTAACTACTGGCTACACCTTC. Protein sequence: CASTQGGLTTGYTF.

This clonotype was seen only a few times. J is TRBJ2-5 and V is TRBV5-1, with TRBD2 matching over 12 bases. Germline trimming cut 3 bases from V and 1 base from J; bases unmatched to any gene: 10. Germline V gene sequence: CDR1 SGHRS, CDR2 YFSETQ. This CDR3 region has 18 residues. The CDR3 DNA reads as TGCGCCAGCAGCTCAAAACGGGGGACTAGCGGGTCCCAAGAGACCCAGTACTTC. The encoded protein is CASSSKRGTSGSQETQYF.

This clonotype came up a few times. The V gene is TRBV12-3 or TRBV12-4, the J gene TRBJ2-3; D gene uncertain. The V end lost 5 bases, the J end lost 6 bases, and 18 bases lay between the germline ends. The CDR3 is 15 amino acids. DNA of the CDR3: TGTGCCAGCAGTAAAGACTCCCTACTGAGGGATACGCAGTATTTT. It is translated as CASSKDSLLRDTQYF.

On this clonotype itself: A junction boundary mismatches the germline segment, possibly from a read error. CDR3 region: CSAAGLAGGAITDAQYF. CDR3 sequence (DNA): TGCAGTGCTGCCGGACTAGCGGGGGGCGCCATCACAGATGCGCAGTATTTT. This chain uses TRBV20-1 with TRBJ2-3; 14 nucleotides align to TRBD2. The V gene's germline CDR1 is DFQATT and CDR2 SNEGSKA (reference sequence). The CDR3 consists of 17 residues.

The chain employs TRBV6-5 and TRBJ2-7; the match to TRBD2 covers 8 bases. This CDR3 is 14 amino acids long. The germline V gene encodes CDR1 MNHEY and CDR2 SVGAGI. V gave up 11 bases and J gave up 6 bases; unmatched junction bases: 15. The CDR3 loop reads CASTKAGVVAEQYF. The CDR3 coding sequence is TGTGCCTCAACGAAAGCGGGAGTCGTGGCCGAGCAGTACTTC.

As concerns this clonotype: A read error may explain this, as a much larger clone is one base away. The chain has TRBV25-1 and TRBJ2-7; unclear D gene. Germline CDR1 reads MGHDK; CDR2 reads SYGVNS. The CDR3 contains 12 residues. V gave up 2 bases and J gave up 3 bases, with 5 bases separating them. This CDR3 reads CASSERVYEQYF. DNA of the CDR3: TGTGCCAGCAGTGAAAGGGTCTACGAGCAGTACTTC.

Details on this clonotype: A read error may explain this, as a much larger clone is one base away. The V and J genes are TRBV5-1 and TRBJ2-7; no reliable D call. The CDR3 covers 18 residues. Per the germline V gene, CDR1 is SGHRS and CDR2 is YFSETQ. V was clipped by 0 bases and J by 3 bases, with 22 bases between them. The CDR3 DNA reads TGCGCCAGCAGCTTGGGTGCTCTAGACTGGACCCTACTCTACGAGCAGTACTTC. Residues: CASSLGALDWTLLYEQYF.

A word on this clonotype: Since a much larger clone is just one base distant, this may be a read error. This chain uses TRBV6-2 or TRBV6-3 with TRBJ1-1; D unclear. The CDR3 consists of 14 residues. Germline V gene lookup returns CDR1 MNHEY and CDR2 SVGEGT. CDR3 protein: CAGSSPALNTEAFF. Written as DNA, the CDR3 is TGTGCCGGCAGTTCGCCGGCCTTGAACACTGAAGCTTTCTTT.

The chain has TRBV7-6 and TRBJ2-7, with D perhaps matching TRBD2 (7 bases). Germline CDR1 SGHVS, CDR2 FNYEAQ. This CDR3 has 15 amino acids. Trimming removed 5 bases at V and 0 bases at J, with 14 bases between. CDR3 protein: CASSEGEGFSYEQYF. The CDR3 DNA sequence: TGTGCCAGCAGCGAGGGGGAGGGATTCTCCTACGAGCAGTACTTC.

Of note for this clonotype: Since a much larger clone is just one base distant, this may be a read error. V is TRBV9 and J is TRBJ2-5; 7 positions match TRBD1. CDR1 is SGDLS, CDR2 YYNGEE, per germline. The CDR3 length is 14 residues. As DNA, the CDR3 is TGTGCCAGCAGCGTAGGACAGGGCCAAGAGGCCCAGTACTTC. It translates to CASSVGQGQEAQYF.

With respect to this clonotype: A read error may explain this, as a much larger clone is one base away. The V and J genes are TRBV12-3 or TRBV12-4 and TRBJ2-5; 7 bases match TRBD1. The DNA matches TRBJ2-7 better at its end, which makes the J call doubtful. This CDR3 spans 16 amino acids. DNA for the CDR3: TGTGCCAGCAGTCCCATCGGACAGGCCTTCTCCCACGAGCAGTACTTC. As protein: CASSPIGQAFSHEQYF.

The chain is built from TRBV27 and TRBJ2-5; no reliable D call. Germline assignment: CDR1 MNHEY and CDR2 SMNVEV (reference sequence). Deletions cut 5 bases from V and 4 bases from J, with 14 bases between. The CDR3 runs to 14 residues. CDR3 sequence (DNA): TGTGCCAGCAGTCCGTACGTGGGCCGAGAGACCCAGTACTTC. Amino acids: CASSPYVGRETQYF.

The chain combines TRBV7-9 with TRBJ1-6, with D possibly matching TRBD1 (6 bases). V shed 4 bases and J shed 6 bases, with 10 bases lying between them. Looked up from germline, CDR1 is SEHNR and CDR2 is FQNEAQ (reference sequence). CDR3 length: 14 residues. The CDR3 region has the DNA TGTGCCAGCAGCTACAGGGCCCCTAATTCACCCCTCCACTTT. This codes for CASSYRAPNSPLHF.

The chain uses TRBV24-1 and TRBJ2-3; TRBD1 matches 7 bases. This CDR3 comprises 17 residues. Germline CDR1 reads KGHDR; CDR2 reads SFDVKD. Trimming at V came to 3 bases and at J to 2 bases, leaving 10 bases not matched to a gene. Here the CDR3 reads CATSDPTGFGDTDTQYF. CDR3 DNA: TGTGCCACCAGTGATCCGACAGGGTTTGGAGACACAGATACGCAGTATTTT.

This clonotype was seen once. The genes are TRBV7-2 and TRBJ2-7, with 9 bases identical to TRBD1. J gave up 6 bases and V 5 bases, and 11 bases lay outside the gene matches. The CDR3 is 15 amino acids. The germline CDR1 and CDR2 sequences are SGHTA and FQGNSA. DNA of the CDR3: TGTACCAGCAGCCTTTTCGGGACAGGGCTCGGCGAGCAGTACTTC. It specifies CTSSLFGTGLGEQYF.

This sequence joins TRBV2 and TRBJ1-6; 8 bases line up with TRBD1. The CDR3 is 14 amino acids. J gave up 9 bases and V 8 bases, and 9 bases lay outside the gene matches. Germline lookup yields CDR1 SNHLY and CDR2 FYNNEI. CDR3 amino acids: CASCSGGAGSPLHF. The CDR3, as DNA: TGTGCCAGCTGCTCAGGGGGCGCGGGTTCACCCCTCCACTTT.

The chain uses TRBV20-1 and TRBJ2-1, with D possibly matching TRBD2 (6 bases). Matching the DNA end better, TRBJ2-7 makes the J call doubtful. Germline assignment: CDR1 DFQATT and CDR2 SNEGSKA (reference sequence). The CDR3 extends over 14 amino acids. The CDR3 loop reads CSAGARDESGEQYF. CDR3 nucleotide sequence: TGCAGTGCTGGAGCGCGGGACGAAAGTGGTGAGCAGTACTTC.

J is TRBJ2-3 and V is TRBV3-1; perhaps TRBD1 as D (5 bases). CDR3 size: 15 residues. The V end was cut by 5 bases, the J end by 2 bases, with 14 bases between. The V gene's germline CDR1 is LGHDT and CDR2 YNNKEL (reference sequence). CDR3 coding DNA: TGTGCCAGCAGCAAAAGGGGTTTCGACACAGATACGCAGTATTTT. It encodes CASSKRGFDTDTQYF.

This clonotype was detected a few times. V usage is TRBV3-1 and J usage is TRBJ2-5; no firm D call. This CDR3 spans 13 amino acids. Germline assignment: CDR1 LGHDT and CDR2 YNNKEL (reference sequence). V lost 1 base and J 7 bases, leaving 10 bases between the germline ends. The CDR3 reads CASSQGQDGTQYF. The CDR3 DNA sequence: TGTGCCAGCAGCCAAGGCCAGGATGGGACCCAGTACTTC.